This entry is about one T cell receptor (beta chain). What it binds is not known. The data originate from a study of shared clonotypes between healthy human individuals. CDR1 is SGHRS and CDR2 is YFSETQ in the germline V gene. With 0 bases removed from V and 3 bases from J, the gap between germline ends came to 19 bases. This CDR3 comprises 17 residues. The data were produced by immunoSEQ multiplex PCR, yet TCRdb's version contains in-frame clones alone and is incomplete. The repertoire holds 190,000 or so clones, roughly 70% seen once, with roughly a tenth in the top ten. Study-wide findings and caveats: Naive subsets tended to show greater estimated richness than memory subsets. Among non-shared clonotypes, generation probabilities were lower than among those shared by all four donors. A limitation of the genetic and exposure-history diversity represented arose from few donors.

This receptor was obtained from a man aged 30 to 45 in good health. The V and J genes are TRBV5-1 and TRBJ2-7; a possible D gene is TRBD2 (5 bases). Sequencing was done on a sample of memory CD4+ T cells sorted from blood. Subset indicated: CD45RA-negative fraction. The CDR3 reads CASSLEWTQKVGYEQYF. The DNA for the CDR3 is TGCGCCAGCAGCTTGGAATGGACTCAGAAGGTCGGCTACGAGCAGTACTTC.